This entry describes one T cell receptor beta chain. No conserved phenylalanine or tryptophan ends this CDR3, so it is likely a read error. The CDR3 has 16 residues. V was cut by 4 bases and J by 0 bases, with 15 bases left in between. CDR1 is MGHRA, CDR2 YSYEKL, per germline. These data originate in a study of T cells in Graves' hyperthyroidism and ophthalmopathy. Template material for amplifying TCR beta CDR3 regions consisted of RNA transcripts. First-round RT-PCR of the TCR CDR3 relied on the HTBI primer set. Via MiXCR, TCRdb re-called the multiplex PCR reads, giving one row per CDR3 protein. The table shows around 440,000 distinct CDR3 sequences, with around 14% occurring only once.

The sample comprised blood. The TCR sequence derives from a woman in her late teens or twenties with Graves' hyperthyroidism. This chain links TRBV4-1 with TRBJ2-5; D not resolved. CDR3 residues: CASSLQTNRDQETQYS. The CDR3 region has the DNA TGCGCCAGCAGCCTCCAAACTAACCGGGACCAAGAGACCCAGTACTCC.